These T cell receptor beta chains were read from a single sample in a study of T cells after yellow fever vaccination. TCRdb reprocessed the 5' RACE reads via MiXCR and lists one record per CDR3 protein. Among 150,000 to 200,000 distinct CDR3 sequences, approximately 6% were seen once, and the ten largest hold 2.9%. Here the sequenced sample was CD4+ T cells sorted from PBMCs, taken on the day of the first yellow fever vaccination. The receptors shown here come from a young man who received the YFV17D yellow fever vaccine. Each CDR3 is given with its conserved first and last residue. A D gene is named only where the DNA matches it firmly. Where a row states a size, it is once, few, many or the class of an expanded clone; other rows omit it.

J: TRBJ2-2
D: TRBD1
V: TRBV2
size: many
CDR3: CASSQTGGADTGELFF
DNA: TGTGCCAGCAGCCAGACAGGGGGCGCCGACACCGGGGAGCTGTTTTTT

J: TRBJ1-1
D: TRBD1
V: TRBV3-1
size: many
CDR3: CASSLRQGGTEAFF
DNA: TGTGCCAGCAGCCTAAGACAGGGGGGAACTGAAGCTTTCTTT

J: TRBJ1-5
D: -
V: TRBV6-2/TRBV6-3
size: few
CDR3: CASSSSLSQHF
DNA: TGTGCCAGCAGTTCGAGTCTTTCCCAGCATTTT

J: TRBJ2-1
D: -
V: TRBV6-4
size: many
CDR3: CASKKGGAHNEQFF
DNA: TGTGCCAGCAAAAAGGGGGGGGCGCACAATGAGCAGTTCTTC

J: TRBJ1-1
D: -
V: TRBV6-1
size: few
CDR3: CAIGDGNTEAFF
DNA: TGTGCGATCGGGGATGGGAACACTGAAGCTTTCTTT

J: TRBJ1-4
D: -
V: TRBV20-1
size: -
CDR3: CSARNNEKLFF
DNA: TGCAGTGCTAGGAATAATGAAAAACTGTTTTTT

J: TRBJ2-7
D: -
V: TRBV15
size: many
CDR3: CATSRDHGELYEQYF
DNA: TGTGCCACCAGCAGAGATCACGGGGAGCTCTACGAGCAGTACTTC

J: TRBJ2-2
D: TRBD2
V: TRBV7-3
size: many
CDR3: CASKGGGNTGELFF
DNA: TGTGCCAGCAAAGGCGGGGGGAACACCGGGGAGCTGTTTTTT

J: TRBJ2-3
D: -
V: TRBV9
size: -
CDR3: CASSVALGGKTDTQYF
DNA: TGTGCCAGCAGCGTAGCTCTAGGGGGAAAAACAGATACGCAGTATTTT

J: TRBJ2-1
D: -
V: TRBV7-3
size: few
CDR3: CASSVRGRDEQFF
DNA: TGTGCCAGCAGCGTCAGGGGTCGGGATGAGCAGTTCTTC

J: TRBJ2-5
D: TRBD2
V: TRBV7-3
size: few
CDR3: CASSLEAGGYETQYF
DNA: TGTGCCAGCAGCTTAGAGGCGGGGGGTTATGAGACCCAGTACTTC

J: TRBJ2-5
D: TRBD2
V: TRBV28
size: many
CDR3: CASSRWAAGEETQYF
DNA: TGTGCCAGCAGTCGATGGGCAGCGGGGGAAGAGACCCAGTACTTC

J: TRBJ1-1
D: -
V: TRBV15
size: many
CDR3: CATSRDMGYTEAFF
DNA: TGTGCCACCAGCAGAGATATGGGATACACTGAAGCTTTCTTT

J: TRBJ1-2
D: -
V: TRBV12-3/TRBV12-4
size: -
CDR3: CASSPRVGGDYGYTF
DNA: TGTGCCAGCAGCCCCAGGGTAGGAGGCGACTATGGCTACACCTTC

J: TRBJ2-6
D: -
V: TRBV21-1
size: few
CDR3: CASSREPGLRSGANVLTF
DNA: TGTGCCAGCAGCAGGGAACCGGGACTGCGCTCTGGGGCCAACGTCCTGACTTTC

J: TRBJ2-3
D: TRBD2
V: TRBV4-3
size: many
CDR3: CASSQDGGGGAPGSTDTQYF
DNA: TGCGCCAGCAGCCAAGATGGAGGCGGGGGGGCGCCTGGGAGCACAGATACGCAGTATTTT

J: TRBJ2-7
D: -
V: TRBV3-1
size: many
CDR3: CASSHNSYEQYF
DNA: TGTGCCAGCAGCCACAACTCCTACGAGCAGTACTTC

J: TRBJ2-5
D: -
V: TRBV24-1
size: many
CDR3: CATSDSNGETQYF
DNA: TGTGCCACCAGTGACTCGAATGGCGAGACCCAGTACTTC

J: TRBJ2-1
D: -
V: TRBV5-1
size: many
CDR3: CASSLDEMQFF
DNA: TGCGCCAGCAGCTTGGACGAAATGCAGTTCTTC

J: TRBJ1-2
D: TRBD1
V: TRBV20-1
size: few
CDR3: CSARDDRGSFGGYTF
DNA: TGCAGTGCTAGAGATGACAGGGGCTCTTTTGGTGGCTACACCTTC

J: TRBJ2-1
D: -
V: TRBV23-1
size: -
CDR3: CANENEQFF
DNA: TGCGCCAACGAGAATGAGCAGTTCTTC

J: TRBJ2-5
D: -
V: TRBV2
size: many
CDR3: CASSERPSKIETQYF
DNA: TGTGCCAGCAGTGAACGCCCTTCTAAGATTGAGACCCAGTACTTC

J: TRBJ2-1
D: -
V: TRBV28
size: many
CDR3: CASSTGFNEQFF
DNA: TGTGCCAGCAGCACAGGTTTCAATGAGCAGTTCTTC

J: TRBJ1-2
D: -
V: TRBV10-3
size: few
CDR3: CAISEGSTNYGYTF
DNA: TGTGCCATCAGTGAGGGCAGCACTAACTATGGCTACACCTTC

J: TRBJ2-2
D: -
V: TRBV4-3
size: few
CDR3: CASSQDPHTGELFF
DNA: TGCGCCAGCAGCCAAGATCCGCACACCGGGGAGCTGTTTTTT

J: TRBJ2-1
D: -
V: TRBV4-1
size: many
CDR3: CASSQDLMTQTNEQFF
DNA: TGCGCCAGCAGCCAAGATTTAATGACACAGACCAATGAGCAGTTCTTC

J: TRBJ1-1
D: -
V: TRBV28
size: many
CDR3: CASSFATLPNTEAFF
DNA: TGTGCCAGCAGTTTTGCCACCCTCCCGAACACTGAAGCTTTCTTT

J: TRBJ2-5
D: TRBD1
V: TRBV29-1
size: many
CDR3: CSARRDREVQETQYF
DNA: TGCAGCGCCCGGCGGGACAGGGAGGTACAAGAGACCCAGTACTTC

J: TRBJ1-1
D: -
V: TRBV20-1
size: few
CDR3: CSASRTLKTGGAFF
DNA: TGCAGTGCTAGTCGGACTCTCAAGACAGGAGGGGCTTTCTTT

J: TRBJ1-4
D: -
V: TRBV30
size: few
CDR3: CAWTPRGGYNEKLFF
DNA: TGTGCCTGGACACCCCGCGGGGGGTATAATGAAAAACTGTTTTTT

J: TRBJ2-3
D: -
V: TRBV5-1
size: many
CDR3: CASSGGDLYTDTQYF
DNA: TGCGCCAGCAGCGGCGGGGATCTATACACAGATACGCAGTATTTT

J: TRBJ2-5
D: -
V: TRBV5-5
size: -
CDR3: CASSSGLLQETQYF
DNA: TGTGCCAGCAGCTCCGGACTCCTCCAAGAGACCCAGTACTTC

J: TRBJ2-4
D: -
V: TRBV12-5
size: many
CDR3: CASGTTGRIKNIQYF
DNA: TGTGCTAGTGGGACAACAGGACGGATAAAAAACATTCAGTACTTC

J: TRBJ2-1
D: -
V: TRBV6-5
size: few
CDR3: CASSYSGGSYNEQFF
DNA: TGTGCCAGCAGTTACTCTGGGGGGTCCTACAATGAGCAGTTCTTC

J: TRBJ2-1
D: -
V: TRBV5-1
size: many
CDR3: CASSPGWQLRSYNEQFF
DNA: TGCGCCAGCAGCCCTGGCTGGCAGCTACGATCCTACAATGAGCAGTTCTTC

J: TRBJ2-1
D: -
V: TRBV7-3
size: many
CDR3: CASSQMGYNEQFF
DNA: TGTGCCAGCAGCCAAATGGGGTACAATGAGCAGTTCTTC

J: TRBJ2-2
D: -
V: TRBV7-3
size: many
CDR3: CASSSLSTGELFF
DNA: TGTGCCAGCAGCTCCCTGTCTACCGGGGAGCTGTTTTTT

J: TRBJ2-1
D: TRBD2
V: TRBV9
size: once
CDR3: CGSSPVAGSYNEQFF
DNA: TGTGGCAGCAGCCCCGTAGCGGGGTCCTACAATGAGCAGTTCTTC

J: TRBJ2-5
D: -
V: TRBV20-1
size: few
CDR3: CSARDPRGNQETQYF
DNA: TGCAGTGCTAGAGACCCCCGGGGAAACCAAGAGACCCAGTACTTC

J: TRBJ1-1
D: -
V: TRBV20-1
size: few
CDR3: CSARGSLNTEAFF
DNA: TGCAGTGCTAGAGGGTCCCTTAACACTGAAGCTTTCTTT

J: TRBJ2-3
D: -
V: TRBV5-1
size: many
CDR3: CASSKGLQTSTDTQYF
DNA: TGCGCCAGCAGCAAGGGACTGCAGACTAGCACAGATACGCAGTATTTT

J: TRBJ1-3
D: -
V: TRBV7-9
size: -
CDR3: CASSFRAGETGNTIYF
DNA: TGTGCCAGCAGCTTCAGGGCAGGTGAAACTGGAAACACCATATATTTT

J: TRBJ2-3
D: -
V: TRBV3-1
size: many
CDR3: CASSVLTDTQYF
DNA: TGTGCCAGCAGCGTCCTCACAGATACGCAGTATTTT

J: TRBJ1-2
D: -
V: TRBV20-1
size: many
CDR3: CSAPITRGTVNYGYTF
DNA: TGCAGTGCGCCGATCACGCGAGGGACCGTTAACTATGGCTACACCTTC

J: TRBJ2-3
D: TRBD1
V: TRBV7-9
size: many
CDR3: CASSFSGQATDTQYF
DNA: TGTGCCAGCAGCTTTTCTGGACAGGCCACAGATACGCAGTATTTT

J: TRBJ2-3
D: -
V: TRBV5-1
size: -
CDR3: CASSGGLLYTDTQYF
DNA: TGCGCCAGCAGCGGGGGACTCCTTTACACAGATACGCAGTATTTT